The 23 T cell receptor beta chains presented below share a single source sample, sequenced in a study of blood T cell repertoires in COVID-19 (dated by TCRdb to the early 2020s). Library preparation used the immunoSEQ multiplex PCR assay. Entries here come from immuneACCESS through TCRdb and include only in-frame sequences with V and J called. Some clones fail to appear in such tables; in the studies checked, an unresolved V gene covers under half of the shortfall, and the cause of the remainder is unknown. This sample has some 120,000 clones in its table, and around 85% of those were observed once. The ten largest clones capture roughly 15% of the sample. Sequenced material: peripheral blood. These receptors were collected from a woman between 45 and 60 years old with acute or convalescent COVID-19.

Here the CDR3 reads CASSSSGGASGELFF. CDR3 sequence (DNA): TGTGCCAGCAGCTCTAGCGGGGGGGCCTCCGGGGAGCTGTTTTTT. The chain is built from TRBV3-1 (or the pseudogene TRBV3-2) and TRBJ2-2; 12 bases are shared with TRBD2. The CDR3 extends over 15 amino acids. Trimming at V came to 5 bases and at J to 6 bases, leaving 4 bases not matched to a gene. Germline lookup yields CDR1 LGHDT and CDR2 YNNKEL (reference sequence).

This clone appeared a single time. The V call is TRBV19, the J call TRBJ2-2, with TRBD1 as a possible D gene (6 bases). V was shortened by 2 bases and J by 5 bases, with 9 bases between the two germline ends. The CDR3 covers 14 residues. CDR1 LNHDA and CDR2 SQIVND come from the germline V gene (reference sequence). CDR3 sequence reads: CASSIKQGTGELFF. The CDR3 DNA reads TGTGCCAGTAGTATAAAACAGGGAACCGGGGAGCTGTTTTTT.

The chain's CDR3 is CASSPQQGANSPLHF. CDR3 nucleotides: TGTGCCAGCAGTCCCCAACAGGGGGCTAATTCACCCCTCCACTTT. The V call is TRBV6-5, the J call TRBJ1-6; 9 bases fit TRBD1. Germline loops: CDR1 MNHEY, CDR2 SVGAGI. V shed 5 bases, J shed 6 bases, and the junction held 5 bases outside the gene matches. The CDR3 loop spans 15 amino acids.

V is TRBV11-2 and J is TRBJ1-5; the D gene is possibly TRBD1 (6 bases). V was shortened by 2 bases and J by 6 bases, with 14 bases between the two germline ends. CDR3 length equals 15 residues. In germline, CDR1 is SGHAT, CDR2 FQNNGV. CDR3 nucleotide sequence: TGTGCCAGCAGCTTACTTGGGTGGGGGCGTCAGCCCCAGCATTTT. The encoded protein is CASSLLGWGRQPQHF.

The V gene is TRBV6-1, the J gene TRBJ1-4, with a possible D match to TRBD1 (5 bases). CDR3 length equals 15 residues. The V end was cut by 3 bases, the J end by 4 bases, with 12 bases between. Germline CDR1 reads MNHNS; CDR2 reads SASEGT. The CDR3 nucleotides read TGTGCCAGCAGTGACCGGCCGGGGGGTAATGAAAAACTGTTTTTT. Translation: CASSDRPGGNEKLFF.

The rearrangement uses TRBV6-1 and TRBJ1-2, with TRBD1 matching over 9 bases. Germline V gene lookup returns CDR1 MNHNS and CDR2 SASEGT. The CDR3 contains 17 residues. V shed 0 bases and J 5 bases; nucleotides not matched to a gene: 10. The CDR3 region is CASSEAQRQGVRYGYTF. The CDR3 nucleotides are TGTGCCAGCAGTGAAGCGCAGAGACAGGGGGTACGGTATGGCTACACCTTC.

The rearrangement links TRBV21-1 to TRBJ1-4; the table's D call of TRBD1 was not tested on the DNA. TRBV21-1 has pseudogene status. CDR3 length: 14 amino acids. This CDR3 reads CASSRRDINEKLFF. Here the CDR3 DNA reads TGTGCCAGCAGCAGACGGGACATAAATGAAAAACTGTTTTTT.

The V and J genes are TRBV19 and TRBJ1-5; 7 positions agree with TRBD1. The CDR3 is 14 amino acids. J gave up 3 bases and V 7 bases, and 6 bases lay outside the gene matches. In germline, CDR1 is LNHDA, CDR2 SQIVND (reference sequence). The CDR3 spells CASTTTGDNQPQHF. In DNA, the CDR3 is TGTGCCAGTACCACCACAGGGGACAATCAGCCCCAGCATTTT. The full variable domain, in which reference TRBV19 and TRBJ1-5 provide the parts outside the CDR3, is DGGITQSPKYLFRKEGQNVTLSCEQNLNHDAMYWYRQDPGQGLRLIYYSQIVNDFQKGDIAEGYSVSREKKESFPLTVTSAQKNPTAFYLCASTTTGDNQPQHFGDGTRLSIL.

There are a few counts of this clone. The V call is TRBV2, the J call TRBJ1-3, with D perhaps matching TRBD1 (5 bases). This CDR3 comprises 14 residues. V was pared by 6 bases and J by 1 base, with 10 bases between. In germline, CDR1 is SNHLY, CDR2 FYNNEI. Here the CDR3 reads CASSLTVSGNTIYF. In DNA form, the CDR3 reads TGTGCCAGCAGCCTGACAGTTTCTGGAAACACCATATATTTT. Filled out from reference TRBV2 and TRBJ1-3, the complete variable domain reads EPEVTQTPSHQVTQMGQEVILRCVPISNHLYFYWYRQILGQKVEFLVSFYNNEISEKSEIFDDQFSVERPDGSNFTLKIRSTKLEDSAMYFCASSLTVSGNTIYFGEGSWLTVV.

The chain recombines TRBV18 with TRBJ1-5, with 7 bases matching TRBD1. Germline V gives CDR1 KGHSH, CDR2 LQKENI. J lost 3 bases, V lost 3 bases, and 11 bases had no gene match. The CDR3 is 17 amino acids. The CDR3 spells CASSPVRTGEYNQPQHF. The CDR3 DNA sequence: TGTGCCAGCTCACCGGTTCGGACAGGAGAGTACAATCAGCCCCAGCATTTT. Drawing the rest from reference TRBV18 and TRBJ1-5, the complete variable domain is NAGVMQNPRHLVRRRGQEARLRCSPMKGHSHVYWYRQLPEEGLKFMVYLQKENIIDESGMPKERFSAEFPKEGPSILRIQQVVRGDSAAYFCASSPVRTGEYNQPQHFGDGTRLSIL.

This clone was seen at least ten times. This chain uses TRBV30 with TRBJ2-7; D perhaps matches TRBD1 (6 bases). The CDR3 runs to 12 residues. Per the germline V gene, CDR1 is GTSNPN and CDR2 is SVGIG (reference sequence). V shed 7 bases and J shed 2 bases, with 12 bases lying between them. CDR3 protein: CALAGATYEQYF. The CDR3 DNA is TGTGCCTTAGCAGGGGCTACCTACGAGCAGTACTTC.

Comment on this clone: Other DNA sequences in the sample encode the same CDR3. CDR3 protein: CASSTGQGNQPQHF. As DNA, the CDR3 is TGTGCCAGCAGCACGGGACAGGGGAATCAGCCCCAGCATTTT. V is TRBV9 and J is TRBJ1-5; TRBD1 agrees at 10 bases. The V gene's germline CDR1 is SGDLS and CDR2 YYNGEE. The CDR3 sequence is 14 residues long. After removal of 4 bases from V and 4 bases from J, the junction contained 2 bases not matched to a gene.

This clone was detected only once. The J gene is TRBJ1-4, the V gene TRBV29-1; D gene unclear. CDR1 and CDR2 (germline): SQVTM, ANQGSEA. The CDR3 is 13 amino acids. V was pared by 3 bases and J by 10 bases, with 15 bases between. Here the CDR3 reads CSVETAGVGKLFF. CDR3 nucleotide sequence: TGCAGCGTTGAGACGGCGGGAGTGGGAAAACTGTTTTTT.

V usage is TRBV7-9 and J usage is TRBJ2-3; maybe TRBD1 (6 bases). CDR3 size: 14 residues. CDR1 is SEHNR, CDR2 FQNEAQ, per germline (reference sequence). Trimming removed 4 bases at V and 4 bases at J, with 12 bases between. The CDR3 nucleotides read TGTGCCAGCAGCTCTGGACAGAGCGCAGATACGCAGTATTTT. Protein product: CASSSGQSADTQYF.

The chain is built from TRBV7-6 and TRBJ1-3, with D maybe TRBD1 (5 bases). V was cut by 1 base and J by 2 bases, with 12 bases left in between. Per germline, CDR1 SGHVS and CDR2 FNYEAQ. CDR3 length: 16 residues. The CDR3 bases are TGTGCCAGCAGCTTAGGACCGCGGGGCCCTGGAAACACCATATATTTT. It specifies CASSLGPRGPGNTIYF.

The V and J genes are TRBV11-2 and TRBJ1-3, with a tentative D call TRBD1 (5 bases). Germline V gene sequence: CDR1 SGHAT, CDR2 FQNNGV. This CDR3 has 16 residues. Trimming pared 5 bases from V and 0 bases from J, leaving 14 bases between. The CDR3 spells CASSLIGGGSGNTIYF. As DNA, the CDR3 is TGTGCCAGCAGCCTAATCGGGGGGGGCTCTGGAAACACCATATATTTT.

J is TRBJ2-1 and V is TRBV5-8, with D perhaps TRBD1 (5 bases). Trimming took 0 bases from V and 6 from J, leaving 13 bases between them. This CDR3 comprises 15 residues. Germline V gene data show CDR1 as SGHTS and CDR2 as YDEGEE. CDR3 in amino acids: CASSLEGKGINEQFF. CDR3 sequence (DNA): TGTGCCAGCAGCTTGGAGGGGAAGGGCATCAATGAGCAGTTCTTC.

The chain uses TRBV6-2 or TRBV6-3 and TRBJ2-7, with D tentatively TRBD1 (5 bases). The CDR3 covers 15 residues. CDR1 is MNHEY and CDR2 is SVGEGT in the germline V gene. The ends were cut back, 2 bases at V and 0 bases at J, with 11 bases in the middle. For the CDR3, the DNA is TGTGCCAGCAGTTACCAGGACACCTCCTCCTACGAGCAGTACTTC. Translation gives CASSYQDTSSYEQYF.

The chain is built from TRBV28 and TRBJ1-2; 7 bases are a match to TRBD1. This CDR3 has 16 amino acids. Germline V gene data show CDR1 as MDHEN and CDR2 as SYDVKM. The junction had 18 bases not matched to a gene; V was cut back by 6 bases and J by 8 bases. The CDR3 loop is CASSSNLQGSRLGYTF. The CDR3 nucleotides read TGTGCCAGCAGCTCCAATCTACAGGGGTCGAGGCTGGGCTACACCTTC.

The chain recombines TRBV6-6 with TRBJ2-7, with D perhaps matching TRBD1 (5 bases). The CDR3 is 13 residues long. CDR1 is MNHNY and CDR2 is SVGAGI in the germline V gene (reference sequence). The V end was cut by 2 bases, the J end by 2 bases, with 7 bases between. The CDR3 DNA sequence: TGTGCCAGCAGTTACCAGGGTCCCTACGAGCAGTACTTC. This translates into CASSYQGPYEQYF.

The chain couples TRBV7-9 to TRBJ1-1, with D hard to call. Trimming left V 1 base short and J 3 bases short, with 3 bases between. Germline V gives CDR1 SEHNR, CDR2 FQNEAQ (reference sequence). The CDR3 loop spans 12 amino acids. This CDR3 reads CASSLVDTEAFF. CDR3 in DNA: TGTGCCAGCAGCTTAGTAGACACTGAAGCTTTCTTT.

The chain links TRBV6-5 to TRBJ1-6, with a tentative D call TRBD1 (5 bases). CDR1 MNHEY and CDR2 SVGAGI come from the germline V gene. CDR3 length equals 14 residues. Trimming took 8 bases from V and 7 from J, leaving 15 bases between them. The CDR3 loop reads CASQPGLPNSPLHF. Written as DNA, the CDR3 is TGTGCCAGCCAACCGGGACTTCCAAATTCACCCCTCCACTTT.

The gene calls are TRBV27 and TRBJ2-3; D uncertain. Trimming removed 5 bases at V and 4 bases at J, with 13 bases between. CDR1 MNHEY and CDR2 SMNVEV come from the germline V gene (reference sequence). This CDR3 contains 14 residues. The CDR3 protein is CASSPLPNSDTQYF. As DNA, the CDR3 is TGTGCCAGCAGTCCATTGCCCAACTCAGATACGCAGTATTTT.